Listed below are T cell receptor beta chains from one sample, sequenced in a study of cytomegalovirus exposure and HLA in healthy donors. TCRdb's copy holds only in-frame clones and misses some; the assay was immunoSEQ multiplex PCR. Altogether fewer than 250,000 clones are present, under 80% being singletons, with the ten largest covering under 2%. Sequencing was performed on PBMCs. These receptor sequences come from a woman aged 30 to 39 in good health and CMV-seronegative. Both conserved end residues are part of each CDR3. D genes are given only for firm matches. Clone size is stated in some rows and not others, as once, few, many or a class when expanded.

cdr3_aa,cdr3_nt,d_call,clone_size,j_call,v_call
CASSQEGYRGGELFF,TGCGCCAGCAGCCAAGAAGGCTACCGGGGGGGGGAGCTGTTTTTT,-,-,TRBJ2-2,TRBV4-1
CASSLALPGGEQYF,TGTGCCAGCAGCTTAGCCCTACCGGGGGGCGAGCAGTACTTC,TRBD2,-,TRBJ2-7,TRBV7-9
CASSPSGRAYEQYF,TGTGCCAGCTCACCTAGCGGGAGGGCCTACGAGCAGTACTTC,TRBD2,-,TRBJ2-7,TRBV18
CASSLGLAGYNEQFF,TGCGCCAGCAGCTTAGGACTAGCGGGATACAATGAGCAGTTCTTC,TRBD2,-,TRBJ2-1,TRBV5-1
CSARDQNIQYF,TGCAGTGCTAGAGATCAGAACATTCAGTACTTC,-,-,TRBJ2-4,TRBV20-1
CASSIRTGHEQYF,TGTGCCAGCAGCATACGGACAGGGCACGAGCAGTACTTC,TRBD1,-,TRBJ2-7,TRBV5-6
CASSSGTSGRARNNEQFF,TGTGCCAGCAGTTCCGGGACTAGCGGGAGGGCCAGAAACAATGAGCAGTTCTTC,TRBD2,-,TRBJ2-1,TRBV27
CASSLNAGGLGETQYF,TGCGCCAGCAGCTTGAACGCAGGGGGTTTGGGGGAGACCCAGTACTTC,TRBD1,-,TRBJ2-5,TRBV5-1
CASNPGQGLVNEQFF,TGTGCCAGCAACCCGGGACAGGGATTGGTTAATGAGCAGTTCTTC,TRBD1,few,TRBJ2-1,TRBV6-6
CASSQLLGQGLRHGFF,TGCGCCAGCAGCCAACTCTTAGGACAGGGGCTTAGGCATGGGTTCTTC,TRBD1,few,TRBJ2-1,TRBV4-1
CASRKDRGAGVSEAFF,TGTGCCAGTAGGAAGGACAGGGGAGCGGGAGTATCTGAAGCTTTCTTT,TRBD1,-,TRBJ1-1,TRBV19
CASSPYSQRYGYTF,TGTGCCAGCAGTCCTTACTCACAGAGATATGGCTACACCTTC,-,-,TRBJ1-2,TRBV27
CASSLATGSYEQYF,TGTGCCAGCAGCTTAGCGACAGGGAGCTACGAGCAGTACTTC,TRBD1,-,TRBJ2-7,TRBV11-2
CASAPTGDRADQETQYF,TGTGCCAGCGCTCCCACGGGGGACAGGGCGGACCAAGAGACCCAGTACTTC,TRBD1,few,TRBJ2-5,TRBV2
CASRRAGAVYNEQFF,TGTGCCAGCAGACGGGCGGGGGCAGTCTACAATGAGCAGTTCTTC,-,once,TRBJ2-1,TRBV5-6
CASSSDGLAGGPGGETQYF,TGTGCCAGCAGCTCCGACGGACTAGCGGGGGGGCCAGGCGGGGAGACCCAGTACTTC,TRBD2,-,TRBJ2-5,TRBV11-2
CASTIGAGQGAASRYGYTF,TGTGCCAGTACTATAGGGGCGGGACAGGGGGCGGCTTCACGCTATGGCTACACCTTC,TRBD1,-,TRBJ1-2,TRBV19
CASSSREVTNTEAFF,TGTGCCAGCAGCTCAAGGGAGGTTACGAACACTGAAGCTTTCTTT,-,-,TRBJ1-1,TRBV11-3
CASSLMIGRGYNEQFF,TGTGCCAGCAGCTTAATGATAGGCAGGGGGTACAATGAGCAGTTCTTC,TRBD1,-,TRBJ2-1,TRBV7-3
CASSLYPPGFYSNQPQHF,TGTGCCAGCAGTTTGTACCCGCCAGGTTTCTATAGCAATCAGCCCCAGCATTTT,-,-,TRBJ1-5,TRBV27
CAWSVHLSSTEAFF,TGTGCCTGGAGTGTACATCTCTCCTCCACTGAAGCTTTCTTT,-,-,TRBJ1-1,TRBV30
CSVVEGYTEAFF,TGCAGCGTTGTAGAGGGCTACACTGAAGCTTTCTTT,-,few,TRBJ1-1,TRBV29-1
CASSHREGGGYTF,TGTGCCAGCAGTCATAGGGAGGGTGGTGGCTACACCTTC,-,few,TRBJ1-2,TRBV7-8
CASSLLTGTEAFF,TGTGCCAGCAGCTTGCTGACAGGCACTGAAGCTTTCTTT,-,few,TRBJ1-1,TRBV5-4
CASSVGGLGSPLHF,TGTGCCAGCAGCGTTGGAGGCCTAGGGTCACCCCTCCACTTT,-,few,TRBJ1-6,TRBV7-9
CASSPAGFNTEAFF,TGTGCCAGTAGTCCTGCGGGGTTTAACACTGAAGCTTTCTTT,-,-,TRBJ1-1,TRBV19
CASSVNTYNEQFF,TGTGCCAGTAGTGTAAATACCTACAATGAGCAGTTCTTC,-,-,TRBJ2-1,TRBV19
CASSDPGQGIMEQFF,TGTGCCAGCAGTGACCCGGGACAGGGCATAATGGAGCAGTTCTTC,TRBD1,-,TRBJ2-1,TRBV6-1
CASSRYYTTDLSNYGYTF,TGTGCCAGCAGCCGATACTATACGACAGACCTCTCTAACTATGGCTACACCTTC,-,-,TRBJ1-2,TRBV5-4
CAISFNQRPGQMNTEAFF,TGTGCCATCAGCTTTAATCAAAGACCGGGACAAATGAACACTGAAGCTTTCTTT,-,-,TRBJ1-1,TRBV7-9
CAWMGTGEGYTF,TGTGCCTGGATGGGGACAGGGGAAGGCTACACCTTC,TRBD1,-,TRBJ1-2,TRBV30
CAWRAARAYGCTF,TGTGCCTGGAGGGCAGCGAGGGCCTATGGCTGCACCTTC,-,once,TRBJ1-2,TRBV30
CASSQGRGDTDTQYF,TGTGCCAGCAGCCAGGGGCGGGGGGACACAGATACGCAGTATTTT,TRBD2,-,TRBJ2-3,TRBV7-3
CASSRRTGAAGNTIYF,TGTGCCAGCAGTCGTCGGACAGGGGCTGCTGGAAACACCATATATTTT,TRBD1,-,TRBJ1-3,TRBV28
CASRTGSYYNSPLTF,TGTGCCAGCAGGACAGGGAGCTACTATAATTCACCCCTCACCTTT,TRBD1,-,TRBJ1-6,TRBV2
CASSYSSRGNEKLFF,TGTGCCAGCAGTTACTCAAGCAGGGGTAATGAAAAACTGTTTTTT,-,few,TRBJ1-4,TRBV6-5
CASSHGGLDAYEQFF,TGCGCCAGCAGCCATGGAGGACTAGATGCCTATGAGCAGTTCTTC,TRBD2,-,TRBJ2-1,TRBV4-1
CASSIGGDQPQHF,TGTGCCAGCAGCATTGGGGGCGATCAGCCCCAGCATTTT,-,-,TRBJ1-5,TRBV5-4
CAIIVVQRSSYEQYF,TGTGCCATCATAGTGGTCCAGAGGAGCTCCTACGAGCAGTACTTC,-,few,TRBJ2-7,TRBV7-2